Below are 32 T cell receptor beta chains sequenced from a single sample in a study of T cells in localized non-small cell lung cancer. Only in-frame clones appear in the TCRdb table, and some are missing; sequencing was by immunoSEQ multiplex PCR. Seen here are 20,000 to 30,000 clones, around 85% observed once, and the top ten hold 9.5% to 10%. The input for sequencing was peripheral blood, taken before any cancer treatment. These TCRs come from a man aged 40 to 75 with stage III squamous cell lung carcinoma.

The V gene is TRBV21-1, the J gene TRBJ1-2. TRBV21-1 is a pseudogene locus. CDR3 length equals 10 residues. CDR3 nucleotides: TGTGCCAGCAGCAGATTTGGCTACACCTTC. Its translation is CASSRFGYTF.

This chain joins TRBV18 and TRBJ2-2; 8 bases are shared with TRBD2. There are 20 residues in the CDR3. The germline V gene has CDR1 KGHSH and CDR2 LQKENI. V trimming: 4 bases; J trimming: 0 bases; junction bases outside the gene matches: 16. The DNA for the CDR3 is TGTGCCAGCTCACGGTTGGCCCCGACTAGCGAAAATTCGAACACCGGGGAGCTGTTTTTT. Its protein product is CASSRLAPTSENSNTGELFF.

This clone was counted between two and nine times. This chain links TRBV10-1 with TRBJ2-3; D is uncertain. Germline V lookup: CDR1 WNHNN, CDR2 SYGVQD (reference sequence). The CDR3 has 11 amino acids. V dropped 4 bases and J dropped 6 bases, with 5 bases sitting between them. CDR3 bases: TGCGCCAGCAGTGGAATGGATACGCAGTATTTT. Protein: CASSGMDTQYF.

The rearrangement joins TRBV5-3 to TRBJ1-2; D is uncertain. TRBV5-3 is an ORF, and what it does is uncertain. The CDR3 extends over 15 amino acids. The V end was cut by 3 bases, the J end by 7 bases, with 19 bases between. The DNA for the CDR3 is TGTGCCAGAAGCTCGCAGAAAGGAGAGACTGGTGGCTACACCTTC. It translates to CARSSQKGETGGYTF.

The CDR3 sequence is CASSSQGLSGYTF. The DNA for the CDR3 is TGTGCCAGCAGCTCTCAGGGTTTGAGTGGCTACACCTTC. This chain uses TRBV5-4 with TRBJ1-2; D is possibly TRBD1 (5 bases). The germline V gene encodes CDR1 SGHNT and CDR2 YYREEE (reference sequence). Deletions cut 3 bases from V and 7 bases from J, with 13 bases between. This CDR3 has 13 residues.

The rearrangement uses TRBV30 and TRBJ2-2, with D perhaps TRBD1 (6 bases). This CDR3 region has 16 residues. Germline CDR1 is GTSNPN and CDR2 is SVGIG (reference sequence). V lost 8 bases, J lost 4 bases, and 23 bases lay in between. The CDR3 DNA follows: TGTGCCGGAGCCCCAACAGGGAGTATGAGCACCGGGGAGCTGTTTTTT. Encoded protein: CAGAPTGSMSTGELFF.

This clone has more than one count but fewer than ten. V usage is TRBV7-2 and J usage is TRBJ2-5; 9 bases align to TRBD1. The CDR3 runs 13 residues. V lost 5 bases, J lost 7 bases, and 5 bases stayed unmatched. Germline CDR1 and CDR2: SGHTA and FQGNSA. CDR3 DNA: TGTGCCAGCAGCCTGGGACAGGGAGGGACCCAGTACTTC. It is translated as CASSLGQGGTQYF.

The chain is built from TRBV21-1 and TRBJ1-1. TRBV21-1 is shown as a pseudogene. The CDR3 consists of 10 residues. CDR3 nucleotide sequence: TGTGCCAGCAGCAATTATGAAGCTTTCTTT. Its protein product is CASSNYEAFF.

This sequence joins TRBV5-5 and TRBJ2-5; TRBD1 matches at 12 bases. Germline V gene lookup returns CDR1 SGHKS and CDR2 YYEKEE (reference sequence). Trimming at V came to 3 bases and at J to 1 base, leaving 4 bases not matched to a gene. The CDR3 has 16 residues. The CDR3 loop is CASSSGTGGVQETQYF. The CDR3, as DNA: TGTGCCAGCAGCTCCGGGACAGGGGGCGTCCAAGAGACCCAGTACTTC.

The chain links TRBV5-4 to TRBJ2-5, with 9 positions matching TRBD2. The ends lost 4 bases at V and 4 bases at J; junction bases unmatched: 8. The CDR3 length is 15 residues. The V gene's germline CDR1 is SGHNT and CDR2 YYREEE (reference sequence). The CDR3 loop is CASSPQAGGLETQYF. The CDR3, as DNA: TGTGCCAGCAGCCCCCAGGCGGGGGGGCTAGAGACCCAGTACTTC. Together with reference TRBV5-4 and TRBJ2-5, the CDR3 gives the full variable domain: ETGVTQSPTHLIKTRGQQVTLRCSSQSGHNTVSWYQQALGQGPQFIFQYYREEENGRGNFPPRFSGLQFPNYSSELNVNALELDDSALYLCASSPQAGGLETQYFGPGTRLLVL.

The J gene is TRBJ2-7, the V gene TRBV28; 11 bases match TRBD2. V lost 7 bases and J lost 2; bases outside the gene matches: 4. The CDR3 contains 14 residues. CDR1 is MDHEN and CDR2 is SYDVKM in the germline V gene. Here the CDR3 reads CASKLAGDPYEQYF. The CDR3 region has the DNA TGTGCCAGCAAACTAGCGGGAGATCCCTACGAGCAGTACTTC.

The rearrangement uses TRBV6-5 and TRBJ2-7; 9 nucleotides align to TRBD2. Looked up from germline, CDR1 is MNHEY and CDR2 is SVGAGI. Trimming at V came to 2 bases and at J to 0 bases, leaving 5 bases not matched to a gene. CDR3 length: 16 residues. The CDR3 protein is CASSYTASGASYEQYF. The DNA of the CDR3 is TGTGCCAGCAGTTACACCGCTAGCGGGGCCTCCTACGAGCAGTACTTC.

This chain joins TRBV7-6 and TRBJ2-7; maybe TRBD2 (6 bases). Germline assignment: CDR1 SGHVS and CDR2 FNYEAQ. The germline V and J ends were trimmed by 5 bases and 2 bases, with 16 bases remaining between them. The CDR3 is 15 amino acids. In nucleotides, the CDR3 is TGTGCCAGCAGCCCCCTTTCGACGGGGGCCTACGAGCAGTACTTC. This codes for CASSPLSTGAYEQYF.

The chain has TRBV7-3 and TRBJ2-3, with TRBD2 identical over 8 bases. This CDR3 region has 18 residues. Trimming took 5 bases from V and 6 from J; bases not matched to a gene: 19. Germline CDR1 reads SGHTA; CDR2 reads FQGTGA. The CDR3 sequence is CASSPTPPTSRGGDTQYF. CDR3 sequence (DNA): TGTGCCAGCAGCCCCACACCCCCGACTAGTCGGGGGGGGGATACGCAGTATTTT. The full variable domain, rest sourced from reference TRBV7-3 and TRBJ2-3, is GAGVSQTPSNKVTEKGKYVELRCDPISGHTALYWYRQSLGQGPEFLIYFQGTGAADDSGLPNDRFFAVRPEGSVSTLKIQRTERGDSAVYLCASSPTPPTSRGGDTQYFGPGTRLTVL.

This clone was counted a single time. J is TRBJ2-7 and V is TRBV19; TRBD2 matches 12 bases. The V segment lost 5 bases and the J segment 0 bases; nucleotides outside the gene matches: 11. Germline loops: CDR1 LNHDA, CDR2 SQIVND (reference sequence). This CDR3 region has 18 residues. CDR3 in amino acids: CASSSGTSGRPSSYEQYF. The CDR3 DNA is TGTGCCAGTAGTTCCGGTACTAGCGGGAGGCCCAGCTCCTACGAGCAGTACTTC.

The rearrangement links TRBV6-6 to TRBJ1-2, with D tentatively TRBD1 (5 bases). This CDR3 is 16 amino acids long. The germline V gene encodes CDR1 MNHNY and CDR2 SVGAGI (reference sequence). V was trimmed by 5 bases and J by 2 bases, leaving 18 bases between them. The CDR3 DNA follows: TGTGCCAGCAGTCAACCCGCCGGGACGGGAAACTATGGCTACACCTTC. Its translation: CASSQPAGTGNYGYTF.

The chain employs TRBV27 and TRBJ2-1; D may match TRBD1 or TRBD2 (7 bases each). V was clipped by 9 bases and J by 0 bases, with 24 bases between them. The CDR3 contains 18 residues. Germline CDR1 and CDR2: MNHEY and SMNVEV (reference sequence). The CDR3 region has the DNA TGTGCCAGTCGGTGGCGAGGGAGGGGGCTTAGCTCCTACAATGAGCAGTTCTTC. Encoded protein: CASRWRGRGLSSYNEQFF.

This clone has more than one count but fewer than ten. V is TRBV27 and J is TRBJ2-7, with TRBD2 matching 9 bases. V shed 6 bases, J shed 0 bases, and the junction held 6 bases outside the gene matches. CDR3 length: 15 amino acids. Germline V gene data show CDR1 as MNHEY and CDR2 as SMNVEV (reference sequence). CDR3 sequence (DNA): TGTGCCAGCAGGTCTAGCGGGGTGCGCTCCTACGAGCAGTACTTC. This codes for CASRSSGVRSYEQYF.

J is TRBJ1-3 and V is TRBV25-1; the D gene is possibly TRBD1 (5 bases). There are 17 residues in the CDR3. The V end was cut by 5 bases, the J end by 2 bases, with 19 bases between. Germline V CDR1 and CDR2: MGHDK, SYGVNS. CDR3 loop: CASSSSRVDVPGNTIYF. As DNA, the CDR3 is TGTGCCAGCAGTTCCTCCAGGGTTGACGTCCCTGGAAACACCATATATTTT.

The chain carries TRBV5-1 and TRBJ2-7; TRBD2 is a possible D gene (7 bases). The length of the CDR3 is 12 residues. Germline V gives CDR1 SGHRS, CDR2 YFSETQ. V was shortened by 7 bases and J by 6 bases, with 14 bases between the two germline ends. The CDR3 is CASRGAGPEQYF. The CDR3 DNA is TGCGCCAGCCGGGGGGCGGGCCCCGAGCAGTACTTC.

The J gene is TRBJ2-1, the V gene TRBV4-1; possibly TRBD2 for D (6 bases). The CDR3 sequence is 15 residues long. Per germline, CDR1 MGHRA and CDR2 YSYEKL. V gave up 0 bases and J gave up 7 bases, with 13 bases separating them. CDR3 nucleotide sequence: TGCGCCAGCAGCCAAGATGGCCGGGAGTGGAATGAGCAGTTCTTC. This translates into CASSQDGREWNEQFF.

This clone was seen a few times. The chain combines TRBV10-2 with TRBJ1-1, with a weak D call TRBD1 (6 bases). Germline V gives CDR1 WSHSY, CDR2 SAAADI. CDR3 length equals 14 residues. The V end was cut by 3 bases, the J end by 5 bases, with 13 bases between. The CDR3 DNA follows: TGCGCCAGCAGTGATGGGGGGCGGGATACTGAAGCTTTCTTT. It translates to CASSDGGRDTEAFF.

In this sample, this clone turned up a few times. The genes are TRBV5-4 and TRBJ2-5, with a tentative D call TRBD2 (6 bases). This CDR3 is 16 amino acids long. Per the germline V gene, CDR1 is SGHNT and CDR2 is YYREEE (reference sequence). Trimming took 1 base from V and 4 from J, leaving 17 bases between them. The CDR3 DNA sequence: TGTGCCAGCAGCTTGAAGGCGGGTAGCGGCGGAGAGACCCAGTACTTC. Its translation: CASSLKAGSGGETQYF.

The chain employs TRBV11-2 and TRBJ2-3; D possibly corresponds to TRBD1 (6 bases). Trimming took 5 bases from V and 2 from J, leaving 11 bases between them. CDR3 length: 14 residues. The germline gives CDR1 SGHAT, CDR2 FQNNGV. The CDR3 reads CASSPDRFTDTQYF. CDR3 DNA sequence: TGTGCCAGCAGCCCCGACAGGTTCACAGATACGCAGTATTTT.

This clone was picked up one time. The V call is TRBV6-4, the J call TRBJ2-3; D perhaps matches TRBD2 (6 bases). CDR1 is MRHNA, CDR2 SNTAGT, per germline. This CDR3 is built from 15 residues. V shed 3 bases and J shed 5 bases, with 15 bases lying between them. CDR3 DNA sequence: TGTGCCAGCAGTGAGACTAGTGCTAAACGAGATACGCAGTATTTT. It specifies CASSETSAKRDTQYF.

The rearrangement joins TRBV27 to TRBJ2-7, with 7 positions matching TRBD1. V shed 6 bases and J 2 bases; nucleotides not matched to a gene: 4. Germline V gene lookup returns CDR1 MNHEY and CDR2 SMNVEV (reference sequence). The CDR3 runs to 13 residues. This chain's CDR3 is CASSRQGAYEQYV. The DNA for the CDR3 is TGTGCCAGCAGCCGACAGGGAGCCTACGAGCAGTACGTC.

This clone was recorded once. The chain recombines TRBV19 with TRBJ1-4; perhaps TRBD1 as D (6 bases). Trimming cost V 9 bases and J 6 bases, with 17 bases left between them. This CDR3 is 14 amino acids long. Germline CDR1 is LNHDA and CDR2 is SQIVND (reference sequence). CDR3 loop: CASKGRGKDEKLFF. The CDR3 DNA is TGTGCCAGCAAGGGGAGGGGGAAGGATGAAAAACTGTTTTTT.

Regarding this clone: This CDR3 is also generated by other DNA sequences in the sample. The chain is built from TRBV7-9 and TRBJ2-3, with 12 bases that match TRBD2. The germline V gene encodes CDR1 SEHNR and CDR2 FQNEAQ (reference sequence). This CDR3 is built from 15 residues. The J segment lost 7 bases and the V segment lost 5 bases, leaving 7 bases of the junction unmatched. This CDR3 is CASSPTSGGYNTQYF. CDR3 sequence (DNA): TGTGCCAGCAGCCCAACTAGCGGGGGGTATAATACGCAGTATTTT.

This sequence joins TRBV6-6 and TRBJ2-1, with 7 bases matching TRBD2. This CDR3 region has 12 residues. V lost 11 bases to trimming and J lost 6 bases; unmatched junction nucleotides: 7. Per germline, CDR1 MNHNY and CDR2 SVGAGI (reference sequence). The CDR3 nucleotides are TGTGCCGGTGGACTAGTAGCCAATGAGCAGTTCTTC. Translation gives CAGGLVANEQFF.

This chain uses TRBV6-6 with TRBJ2-5; maybe TRBD2 (7 bases). The CDR3 length is 14 residues. V lost 7 bases and J lost 1, with 13 bases in between. Germline V gene data show CDR1 as MNHNY and CDR2 as SVGAGI (reference sequence). The CDR3 DNA sequence: TGTGCCAGCATGGTGGGGGGGGCCCAAGAGACCCAGTACTTC. Translation: CASMVGGAQETQYF.

This sequence joins TRBV27 and TRBJ1-6; D gene uncertain. From germline, CDR1 is MNHEY and CDR2 SMNVEV (reference sequence). The CDR3 loop spans 15 amino acids. Trimming took 2 bases from V and 10 from J, leaving 15 bases between them. Here the CDR3 reads CASSLDPGVRSPLHF. CDR3 bases: TGTGCCAGCAGTTTAGACCCCGGGGTACGCTCACCCCTCCACTTT.

The chain joins TRBV23-1 to TRBJ2-5, with D possibly being TRBD1 (6 bases). TRBV23-1 is filed as an ORF, its function uncertain. V was cut by 0 bases and J by 1 base, with 6 bases left in between. This CDR3 has 14 residues. The CDR3 nucleotides read TGCGCCAGCAGTCAATCGGGGGCCCAAGAGACCCAGTACTTC. Translation: CASSQSGAQETQYF.